The T cell receptor (beta chain) described here comes from a study of T cell responses to AZD1222 COVID-19 vaccine. Study-wide results and limits: Distributed over spike, vaccine-associated CD4 TCRs predominated at 160-218 and 743-854. Donor demographics were predominantly white British with a female majority; clonal diversity may be underestimated.

Germline values: CDR1 GTSNPN, CDR2 SVGIG (reference sequence). V gave up 3 bases and J gave up 9 bases; unmatched junction bases: 6. The CDR3 loop spans 14 amino acids. TCRdb keeps only in-frame clones here, not all; method: immunoSEQ multiplex PCR. The profile shows 100,000 to 150,000 clones, around 85% of them singletons. In the case of this clone: What it binds is unknown.

The sequencing used peripheral blood, collected on day 0 of AZD1222 vaccination. The TCR was taken from an adult in good health. The chain is built from TRBV30 and TRBJ1-6, with 9 bases fitting TRBD1. The CDR3 loop reads CAWSAGTGSSPLHF. DNA for the CDR3: TGTGCCTGGAGCGCCGGGACAGGGAGTTCACCCCTCCACTTT.